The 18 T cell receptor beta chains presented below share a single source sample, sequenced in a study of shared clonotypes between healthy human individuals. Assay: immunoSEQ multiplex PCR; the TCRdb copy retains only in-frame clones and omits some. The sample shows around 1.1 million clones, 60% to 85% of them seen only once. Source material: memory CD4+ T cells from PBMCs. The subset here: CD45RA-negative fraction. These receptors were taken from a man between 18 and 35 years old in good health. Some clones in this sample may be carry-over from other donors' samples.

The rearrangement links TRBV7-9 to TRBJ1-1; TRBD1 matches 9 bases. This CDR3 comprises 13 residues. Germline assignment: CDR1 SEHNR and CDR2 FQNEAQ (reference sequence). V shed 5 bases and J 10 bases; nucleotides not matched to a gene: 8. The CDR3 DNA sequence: TGTGCCAGCAGCGTGCCGGGACAGGGTCTAGCTTTCTTT. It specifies CASSVPGQGLAFF.

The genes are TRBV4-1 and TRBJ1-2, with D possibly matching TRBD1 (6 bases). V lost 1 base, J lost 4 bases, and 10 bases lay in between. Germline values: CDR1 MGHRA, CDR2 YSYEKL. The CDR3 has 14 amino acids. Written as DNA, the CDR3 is TGCGCCAGCAGCCAAGCGGACAGCCTCTATGGCTACACCTTC. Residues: CASSQADSLYGYTF.

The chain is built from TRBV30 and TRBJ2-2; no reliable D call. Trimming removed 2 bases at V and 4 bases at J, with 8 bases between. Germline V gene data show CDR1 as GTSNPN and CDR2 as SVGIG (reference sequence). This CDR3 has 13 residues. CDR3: CAWSKPGTGELFF. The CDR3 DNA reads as TGTGCCTGGAGTAAGCCTGGCACCGGGGAGCTGTTTTTT.

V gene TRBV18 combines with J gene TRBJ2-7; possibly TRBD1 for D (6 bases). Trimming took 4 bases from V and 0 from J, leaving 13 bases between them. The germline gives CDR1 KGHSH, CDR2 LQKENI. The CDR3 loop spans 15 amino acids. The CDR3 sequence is CASSQRTAFSYEQYF. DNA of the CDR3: TGTGCCAGCTCACAGCGGACAGCTTTCTCCTACGAGCAGTACTTC.

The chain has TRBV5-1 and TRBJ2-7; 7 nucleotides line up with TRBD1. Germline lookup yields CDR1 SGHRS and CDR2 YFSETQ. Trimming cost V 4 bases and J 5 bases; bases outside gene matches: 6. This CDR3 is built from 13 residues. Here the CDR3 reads CASSPRTGDEQYF. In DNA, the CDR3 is TGCGCCAGCAGCCCTCGGACAGGAGACGAGCAGTACTTC.

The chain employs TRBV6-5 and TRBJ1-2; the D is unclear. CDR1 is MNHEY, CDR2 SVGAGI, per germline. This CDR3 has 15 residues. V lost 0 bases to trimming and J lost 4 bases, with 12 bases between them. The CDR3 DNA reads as TGTGCCAGCAGTTACTCGACGGGCGTGGGCTATGGCTACACCTTC. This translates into CASSYSTGVGYGYTF.

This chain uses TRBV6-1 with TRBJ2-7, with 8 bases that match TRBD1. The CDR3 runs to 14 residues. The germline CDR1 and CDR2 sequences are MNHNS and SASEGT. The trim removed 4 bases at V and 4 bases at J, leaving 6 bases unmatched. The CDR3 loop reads CASSAGQGRYEQYF. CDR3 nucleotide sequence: TGTGCCAGCAGTGCCGGACAGGGTAGATACGAGCAGTACTTC.

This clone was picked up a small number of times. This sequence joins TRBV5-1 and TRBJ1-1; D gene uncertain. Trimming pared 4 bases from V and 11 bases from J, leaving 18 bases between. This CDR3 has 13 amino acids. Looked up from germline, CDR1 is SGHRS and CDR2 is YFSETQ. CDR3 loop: CASSPEGGLNAFF. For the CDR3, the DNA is TGCGCCAGCAGCCCGGAGGGAGGGCTTAACGCTTTCTTT.

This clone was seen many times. The CDR3 protein is CAGGRALWFEQFF. The CDR3 nucleotides read TGTGCTGGGGGCCGGGCCCTTTGGTTTGAGCAGTTCTTC. The chain is built from TRBV2 and TRBJ2-1; perhaps TRBD1 as D (6 bases). CDR3 length: 13 amino acids. Germline assignment: CDR1 SNHLY and CDR2 FYNNEI.

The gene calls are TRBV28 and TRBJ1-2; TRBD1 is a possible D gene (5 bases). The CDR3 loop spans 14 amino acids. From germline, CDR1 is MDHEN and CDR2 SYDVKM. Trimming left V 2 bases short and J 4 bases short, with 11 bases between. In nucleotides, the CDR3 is TGTGCCAGCAGTTTAACGGGTAGGGGCTATGGCTACACCTTC. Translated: CASSLTGRGYGYTF.

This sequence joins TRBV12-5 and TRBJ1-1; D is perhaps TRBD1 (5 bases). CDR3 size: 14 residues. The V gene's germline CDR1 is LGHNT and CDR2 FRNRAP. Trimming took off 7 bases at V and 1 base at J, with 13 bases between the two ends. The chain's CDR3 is CASDTPRGNTEAFF. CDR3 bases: TGTGCTAGTGATACCCCAAGGGGGAACACTGAAGCTTTCTTT. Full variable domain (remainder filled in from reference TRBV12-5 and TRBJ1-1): DARVTQTPRHKVTEMGQEVTMRCQPILGHNTVFWYRQTMMQGLELLAYFRNRAPLDDSGMPKDRFSAEMPDATLATLKIQPSEPRDSAVYFCASDTPRGNTEAFFGQGTRLTVV.

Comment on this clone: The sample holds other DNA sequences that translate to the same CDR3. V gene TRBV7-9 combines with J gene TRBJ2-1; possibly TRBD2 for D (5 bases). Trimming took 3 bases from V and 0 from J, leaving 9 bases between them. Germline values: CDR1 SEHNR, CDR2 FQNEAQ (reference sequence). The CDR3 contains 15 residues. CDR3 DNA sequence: TGTGCCAGCAGCTTCAGCGGAAGCTCCTACAATGAGCAGTTCTTC. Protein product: CASSFSGSSYNEQFF. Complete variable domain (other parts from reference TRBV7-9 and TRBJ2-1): DTGVSQNPRHKITKRGQNVTFRCDPISEHNRLYWYRQTLGQGPEFLTYFQNEAQLEKSRLLSDRFSAERPKGSFSTLEIQRTEQGDSAMYLCASSFSGSSYNEQFFGPGTRLTVL.

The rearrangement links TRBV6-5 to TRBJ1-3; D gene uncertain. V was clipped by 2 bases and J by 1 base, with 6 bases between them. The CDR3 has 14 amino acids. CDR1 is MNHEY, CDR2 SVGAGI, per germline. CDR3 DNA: TGTGCCAGCAGTTACGGGAGATCTGGAAACACCATATATTTT. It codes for CASSYGRSGNTIYF.

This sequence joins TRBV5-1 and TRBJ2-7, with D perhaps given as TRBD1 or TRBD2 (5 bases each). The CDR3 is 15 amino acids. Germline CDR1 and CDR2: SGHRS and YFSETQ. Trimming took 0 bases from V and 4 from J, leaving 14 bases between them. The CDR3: CASSLAPGPVYEQYF. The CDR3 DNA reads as TGCGCCAGCAGCTTGGCACCGGGACCCGTGTACGAGCAGTACTTC.

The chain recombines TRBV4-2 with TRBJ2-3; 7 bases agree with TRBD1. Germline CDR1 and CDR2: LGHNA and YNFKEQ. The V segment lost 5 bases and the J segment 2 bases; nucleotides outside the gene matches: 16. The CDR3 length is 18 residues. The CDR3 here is CASSLDRTGWLNTDTQYF. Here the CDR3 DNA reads TGTGCCAGCAGCTTGGACCGGACAGGTTGGCTTAACACAGATACGCAGTATTTT.

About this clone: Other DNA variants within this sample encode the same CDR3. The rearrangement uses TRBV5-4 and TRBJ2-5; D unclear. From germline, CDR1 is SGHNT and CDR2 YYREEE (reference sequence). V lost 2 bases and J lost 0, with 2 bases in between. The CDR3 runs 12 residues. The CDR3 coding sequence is TGTGCCAGCAGCTTCGACCAAGAGACCCAGTACTTC. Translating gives CASSFDQETQYF.

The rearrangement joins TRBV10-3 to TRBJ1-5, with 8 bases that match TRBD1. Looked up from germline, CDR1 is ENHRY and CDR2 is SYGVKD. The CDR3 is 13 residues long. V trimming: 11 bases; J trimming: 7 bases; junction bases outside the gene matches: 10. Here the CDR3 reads CAVTRGLEQPQHF. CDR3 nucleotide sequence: TGTGCCGTTACCAGGGGGCTAGAACAGCCCCAGCATTTT.

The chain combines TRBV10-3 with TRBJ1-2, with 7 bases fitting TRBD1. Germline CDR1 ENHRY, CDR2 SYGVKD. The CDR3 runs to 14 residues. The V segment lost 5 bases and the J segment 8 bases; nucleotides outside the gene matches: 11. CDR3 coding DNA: TGTGCCATCAGTCTGGACAGGCGTCGGGAGGGCTACACCTTC. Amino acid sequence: CAISLDRRREGYTF.